A selection of T cell receptor beta chains follows, all from one sample in a study of CD8+ T cells in alopecia areata. Using immunoSEQ multiplex PCR, the repertoire was profiled, and TCRdb retains in-frame clones only, with some absent. The data hold 110,000 to 150,000 clones, with 45% to 60% observed a single time. The sequences come from CD8+ T cells sorted from blood, collected at week 4, from a patient treated with tofacitinib. The receptor source for this set is a human donor with alopecia areata. Each CDR3 is given with its conserved first and last residue. A D gene is named only where the DNA matches it firmly. Not all rows give a size; the values are once, few, many and, for expanded clones, a class.

j_call clone_size v_call d_call cdr3_nt cdr3_aa
TRBJ2-2 NA TRBV27 NA TGTGCCAGCAGCCCGTCGGGTTGGGGGAACACCGGGGAGCTGTTTTTT CASSPSGWGNTGELFF
TRBJ2-1 once TRBV11-2 NA TGTGCCAGCGGACCCGGGGGGCCAGATGAGCAGTTCTTC CASGPGGPDEQFF
TRBJ1-1 NA TRBV30 NA TGTGCCTGGAGTGTAGGGACCTTGAACACTGAAGCTTTCTTT CAWSVGTLNTEAFF
TRBJ1-5 NA TRBV4-1 NA TGCGCCAGCAGCCAAGACGGCGGGGCCCTGAATCAGCCCCAGCATTTT CASSQDGGALNQPQHF
TRBJ2-7 NA TRBV27 NA TGTGCCAGCAGTTTAGACGGGCCCCTGGGCGAGCAGTACTTC CASSLDGPLGEQYF
TRBJ2-7 NA TRBV30 NA TGTGCCTGGAGTTTAGGGCCCGGTGGCGAGCAGTACTTC CAWSLGPGGEQYF
TRBJ2-1 NA TRBV10-2 TRBD1 TGCGCCAGCAGTGATCTTTGGACAGGGAATGAGCAGTTCTTC CASSDLWTGNEQFF
TRBJ1-1 NA TRBV5-1 NA TGCGCCAGCAGCTTGGAGCGGACAAACACTGAAGCTTTCTTT CASSLERTNTEAFF
TRBJ1-6 few TRBV7-9 NA TGTGCCAGCAGGCCTCCCGGGACCGATTATAATTCACCCCTCCACTTT CASRPPGTDYNSPLHF
TRBJ1-2 once TRBV11-2 NA TGTGCCAGCAGCTTTATCGGCGACACCGCTAACTATGGCTACACCTTC CASSFIGDTANYGYTF
TRBJ2-1 NA TRBV12-5 TRBD2 TGTGCTAGTGGTTTCCCACTAGCGGGGGGGTCCTACAATGAGCAGTTCTTC CASGFPLAGGSYNEQFF
TRBJ2-1 NA TRBV7-9 TRBD2 TGTGCCAGCCACCGCAGCGGGGGTAGTGATGAGCAGTTCTTC CASHRSGGSDEQFF
TRBJ2-1 NA TRBV5-6 TRBD1 TGTGCCAGCCGGGACAGTTACAATGAGCAGTTCTTC CASRDSYNEQFF
TRBJ2-1 few TRBV12-5 TRBD2 TGTGCTAGTGGCTTTAGCGGGGGGGCCGAAAATGAGCAGTTCTTC CASGFSGGAENEQFF
TRBJ2-7 NA TRBV29-1 NA TGCAGCGTTCAGACAGGATTAAGGGCCGAGCAGTACTTC CSVQTGLRAEQYF
TRBJ1-4 few TRBV14 NA TGTGCCAGCAGCCAAGGTCAAGGGACGGTTGAAAAACTGTTTTTT CASSQGQGTVEKLFF
TRBJ1-2 NA TRBV29-1 NA TGCAGCGTTGAAGAATGGACGGACTATGGCTACACCTTC CSVEEWTDYGYTF
TRBJ2-2 few TRBV7-8 TRBD1 TGTGCCAGCAGCTTAGAGACAGGGGGCTGGACCGGGGAGCTGTTTTTT CASSLETGGWTGELFF
TRBJ2-2 NA TRBV5-1 NA TGCGCCAGCAGCCCTGGAAGGCCCGGGGAGCTGTTTTTT CASSPGRPGELFF
TRBJ2-3 NA TRBV5-1 NA TGCGCCAGCAGCCTGGCCCGCATCCGACTCCGCACAGATACGCAGTATTTT CASSLARIRLRTDTQYF
TRBJ2-5 NA TRBV7-9 NA TGTGCCAGCAGCCCGTGGGTGGACTTAGAGACCCAGTACTTC CASSPWVDLETQYF
TRBJ2-7 NA TRBV6-5 NA TGTGCCAGCCTCACGCCAGGGCGCGAGCAGTACTTC CASLTPGREQYF
TRBJ2-7 NA TRBV11-2 NA TGTGCCAGCAGCCTCGACTCCTACGAGCAGTACTTC CASSLDSYEQYF
TRBJ1-5 NA TRBV27 TRBD1 TGTGCCAGCAGTCTACGGACAGGGCACCAGCCCCAGCATTTT CASSLRTGHQPQHF
TRBJ1-3 NA TRBV29-1 TRBD1 TGCAGCGTTGGGACAGGGAGGTCTGGAAACACCATATATTTT CSVGTGRSGNTIYF
TRBJ1-4 NA TRBV7-2 NA TGTGCCAGCAGCTGGGCCCAAGACAGTGAAAAACTGTTTTTT CASSWAQDSEKLFF
TRBJ2-5 NA TRBV7-9 NA TGTGCCAGCAGCTTAGCCCGACTAGACCAAGAGACCCAGTACTTC CASSLARLDQETQYF
TRBJ1-5 NA TRBV12-5 TRBD1 TGTGCTAGTGGTTTGGTAGTGGCCAGGGGGCGCGTCAATCAGCCCCAGCATTTT CASGLVVARGRVNQPQHF
TRBJ2-7 NA TRBV30 NA TGTGCCTGGTCGGGGGGCGCGACCTACGAGCAGTACTTC CAWSGGATYEQYF
TRBJ2-7 NA TRBV7-9 NA TGTGCCAGCAGCCCCCCTGATTCATTCTACGAGCAGTACTTC CASSPPDSFYEQYF
TRBJ1-4 few TRBV7-9 NA TGTGCCAGCAGCCCCCAGGGGGAAAAACTGTTTTTT CASSPQGEKLFF
TRBJ2-3 NA TRBV7-8 NA TGTGCCAGCAGCTACGGACGGACTAGCACAGATACGCAGTATTTT CASSYGRTSTDTQYF
TRBJ1-5 once TRBV6-5 NA TGTGCCAGCAGTCTAGACAGTTCAGTGGGGGCCCAGCATTTT CASSLDSSVGAQHF
TRBJ1-2 few TRBV27 NA TGTGCCAGCAGTTTTGCGCTGAACTATGGCTACACCTTC CASSFALNYGYTF
TRBJ2-7 few TRBV6-5 TRBD1 TGTGCCAGCAGTTATTTCACCGGGACAGGTGCCTACGAGCAGTACTTC CASSYFTGTGAYEQYF
TRBJ2-7 NA TRBV5-4 NA TGTGCCAGCAGCTCCTCCTACGAGCAGTACTTC CASSSSYEQYF
TRBJ2-5 once TRBV29-1 NA TGCAGCGTTGACAGTGAACAAGAGACCCAGTACTTC CSVDSEQETQYF
TRBJ2-1 NA TRBV30 NA TGTGCCTGGAGTGACAGTTCCGATGAGCAGTTCTTC CAWSDSSDEQFF
TRBJ1-6 NA TRBV7-6 NA TGTGCCAGCAGCCCAAACCAGGCTAATTCACCCCTCCACTTT CASSPNQANSPLHF
TRBJ2-7 few TRBV5-1 NA TGCGCCAGCCGTGCCGACAGCTCCTACGAGCAGTACTTC CASRADSSYEQYF
TRBJ2-2 few TRBV7-3 NA TGTGCCAGCAGCCCCCTACTCACCGGGGAGCTGTTTTTT CASSPLLTGELFF
TRBJ1-5 NA TRBV13 TRBD1 TGTGCCAGCAGCTACGGCGGGGACAGGGGGCTACTTAGCAATCAGCCCCAGCATTTT CASSYGGDRGLLSNQPQHF
TRBJ1-2 NA TRBV13 TRBD1 TGTGCCAGCAGCTCGGGACAGGGGCTCTATGGCTACACCTTC CASSSGQGLYGYTF
TRBJ2-7 NA TRBV15 TRBD1 TGTGCCACCAGCAGAGATGTGACAGGGGTCGGCGAGCAGTACTTC CATSRDVTGVGEQYF
TRBJ1-1 NA TRBV7-9 NA TGTGCCAGCGCTGAGGGGGGGACTGAAGCTTTCTTT CASAEGGTEAFF
TRBJ1-5 once TRBV19 TRBD1 TGTGCCATAGACGGGACAGGGGAAGCTCAGCCCCAGCATTTT CAIDGTGEAQPQHF
TRBJ1-4 NA TRBV30 NA TGTGCCCGGGACGGATCAACTAATGAAAAACTGTTTTTT CARDGSTNEKLFF
TRBJ1-2 many TRBV6-4 TRBD1 TGTGCCAGCAGTGACTCCGGGACAGTTGGCTACACCTTC CASSDSGTVGYTF
TRBJ1-1 few TRBV5-1 NA TGCGCCAGCAGCTTGGCCGGTACGAACACTGAAGCTTTCTTT CASSLAGTNTEAFF
TRBJ2-5 NA TRBV27 NA TGTGCCAGCAGCCCCCGGGGGACTTCGCAAGAGACCCAGTACTTC CASSPRGTSQETQYF
TRBJ2-3 NA TRBV27 NA TGTGCCAGCAGCTACCCCCCAGATACGCAGTATTTT CASSYPPDTQYF
TRBJ2-7 NA TRBV7-9 TRBD1 TGTGCCAGCAGCTCCCCGGGACAGGGGGCCTACGAGCAGTACTTC CASSSPGQGAYEQYF
TRBJ1-6 NA TRBV6-5 NA TGTGCCAGCAGCGTAGGCTTCGAATCACCCCTCCACTTT CASSVGFESPLHF
TRBJ2-1 NA TRBV10-3 NA TGTGCCATCAGTGATTTATCGGGGAGGAATGAGCAGTTCTTC CAISDLSGRNEQFF
TRBJ1-1 NA TRBV4-1 NA TGCGCCAGCAGCCAACGAGTAGGGAACACTGAAGCTTTCTTT CASSQRVGNTEAFF
TRBJ1-6 NA TRBV9 NA TGTGCCAGCAGCGCCAACTTCCCATCCAATTCACCCCTCCACTTT CASSANFPSNSPLHF